This entry features one T cell receptor (beta chain) sequence. This entry belongs to a study of blood T cell repertoires in COVID-19. Turning to the study itself: Some COVID-19 samples were acute and others convalescent; all came from the United States, Italy and Spain.

TCRdb's table, derived via immunoSEQ multiplex PCR, lists solely in-frame clones and lacks some. The sample consists of roughly 79,000 clones, roughly 87% of them appearing once. Germline loops: CDR1 MNHEY, CDR2 SVGEGT. V was clipped by 6 bases and J by 5 bases, with 17 bases between them. This CDR3 contains 15 residues. The chain joins TRBV6-2 or TRBV6-3 to TRBJ1-5; D is unclear. The clonotype was recovered from a woman in her forties or fifties with acute or convalescent COVID-19. Sequenced sample: peripheral blood. CDR3 protein: CASSPWRAQDQPQHF. The DNA for the CDR3 is TGTGCCAGCAGCCCCTGGAGGGCCCAGGATCAGCCCCAGCATTTT.